Following are 12 T cell receptor beta chains from one sample sequenced in a study of post-analysis software for immune sequencing data (dated by TCRdb to about 2015). Results the study describes overall, beyond this receptor: Significantly higher frequencies in patients than in controls were found for roughly 5 TRBV segments, including TRBV5-6, TRBV5-1 and TRBV20-1.

The antigens for these receptors are not known. Libraries were prepared through PCR. The instrument was an Illumina HiSeq 2500. To reduce PCR and sequencing biases, unique molecular identifiers were incorporated into the TCR beta cDNA libraries. TCRdb handled the public reads itself, with Q25 trimming in fastp and clone calling in MiXCR, and kept productive beta chains. Each CDR3 protein appears once, grouped with its most common genes and DNA. This sample gives roughly 200,000 distinct CDR3 sequences in total; approximately 30% of them show up just once. The ten largest clonotypes hold about 3.7% of the sample. The sample taken for sequencing was blood. The receptors stem from a girl aged 2 to 17 with multiple sclerosis.

This clonotype turned up a few times. The chain has TRBV4-2 and TRBJ1-6; D gene uncertain. Trimming stripped 5 bases from V and 8 bases from J, with 10 bases between. The CDR3 is 13 amino acids. The germline V gene has CDR1 LGHNA and CDR2 YNFKEQ. CDR3 nucleotide sequence: TGTGCCAGCAGCAGTGATCAGGATTCACCCCTCCACTTT. Its translation is CASSSDQDSPLHF.

Here the CDR3 reads CASKQGGHSYNEQFF. The CDR3, as DNA: TGTGCCAGCAAGCAGGGGGGCCACTCCTACAATGAGCAGTTCTTC. The chain recombines TRBV2 with TRBJ2-1, with a possible D match to TRBD1 (7 bases). V dropped 7 bases and J dropped 0 bases, with 13 bases sitting between them. CDR3 size: 15 residues. Germline V gene lookup returns CDR1 SNHLY and CDR2 FYNNEI.

Remarks on this clonotype: A clone one base away is much larger, so this may be a read error. The rearrangement joins TRBV3-1 to TRBJ1-2; D is uncertain. This CDR3 is 14 amino acids long. The germline gives CDR1 LGHDT, CDR2 YNNKEL (reference sequence). V lost 4 bases and J lost 4, with 13 bases in between. The CDR3 is CASSRPTRPYGYTF. The CDR3 nucleotides are TGTGCCAGCAGCCGCCCAACAAGACCCTATGGCTACACCTTC.

Ten or more counts support this clonotype. The chain carries TRBV6-5 and TRBJ2-3, with TRBD2 identical over 9 bases. The length of the CDR3 is 16 residues. Trimming took 4 bases from V and 3 from J; bases not matched to a gene: 8. CDR1 is MNHEY and CDR2 is SVGAGI in the germline V gene. Written as DNA, the CDR3 is TGTGCCAGCAGTTTCCGCGGGGGGGCGGGAACAGATACGCAGTATTTT. The encoded protein is CASSFRGGAGTDTQYF.

This clonotype was seen many times. V gene TRBV7-9 combines with J gene TRBJ2-5; TRBD1 matches 7 bases. CDR1 and CDR2 from the germline V gene are SEHNR and FQNEAQ (reference sequence). CDR3 length equals 16 residues. Losses at the gene ends were 1 base for V and 1 base for J; bases not matched to a gene: 6. The CDR3 bases are TGTGCCAGCAGCTTAGGGGACAGAAGACTCCAAGAGACCCAGTACTTC. Translation gives CASSLGDRRLQETQYF.

As regards this clonotype: Because the CDR3 is missing its conserved closing phenylalanine or tryptophan, this is likely a read error. The chain links TRBV12-3 or TRBV12-4 to TRBJ2-3; D is possibly TRBD2 (5 bases). CDR3 length equals 12 residues. CDR3: CASRVEADAQYS. DNA of the CDR3: TGTGCCAGCAGGGTGGAGGCAGATGCGCAGTATTCT.

A remark on this clonotype: One junction end disagrees with the germline gene, perhaps due to a read error. This sequence joins TRBV6-2 or TRBV6-3 and TRBJ2-3; 8 positions match TRBD2. Per germline, CDR1 MNHEY and CDR2 SVGEGT. The CDR3 is 15 residues long. The CDR3 DNA reads TGTGCCGGCAGTTACAAGCGGGGGATCACAGATACGCAGTATTTT. Protein sequence: CAGSYKRGITDTQYF.

This clonotype has a handful of counts. The chain couples TRBV20-1 to TRBJ2-3; D gene uncertain. Deletions cut 3 bases from V and 6 bases from J, with 13 bases between. Germline lookup yields CDR1 DFQATT and CDR2 SNEGSKA (reference sequence). The length of the CDR3 is 13 residues. For the CDR3, the DNA is TGCAGTGCTAGCTCCCAGCTTTTGGATACGCAGTATTTT. Protein sequence: CSASSQLLDTQYF.

J is TRBJ1-1 and V is TRBV12-3 or TRBV12-4, with 7 bases matching TRBD1. This CDR3 contains 14 residues. V lost 10 bases and J lost 1; bases outside the gene matches: 9. The CDR3 region is CAIPSGTENTEAFF. As DNA, the CDR3 is TGTGCCATTCCATCCGGGACAGAGAACACTGAAGCTTTCTTT.

This chain connects TRBV5-1 to TRBJ2-3; possible D gene TRBD1, 6 bases. Germline CDR1 is SGHRS and CDR2 is YFSETQ. V was cut by 4 bases and J by 2 bases, with 11 bases left in between. CDR3 size: 14 residues. CDR3: CASSRDTSTDTQYF. The DNA of the CDR3 is TGCGCCAGCAGCCGGGACACCTCCACAGATACGCAGTATTTT.

This clonotype was seen at least ten times. J is TRBJ2-4 and V is TRBV10-3; the D is unclear. CDR1 and CDR2 (germline): ENHRY, SYGVKD. The CDR3 runs 15 residues. V shed 2 bases and J shed 0 bases, with 8 bases lying between them. This CDR3 reads CAISEGELAKNIQYF. The CDR3 DNA is TGTGCCATCAGTGAGGGAGAACTAGCCAAAAACATTCAGTACTTC.

This clonotype has a count of ten or more. The rearrangement joins TRBV6-2 or TRBV6-3 to TRBJ1-2; no clear D. The ends were cut back, 5 bases at V and 4 bases at J, with 14 bases in the middle. Germline CDR1 reads MNHEY; CDR2 reads SVGEGT. CDR3 length: 14 residues. The CDR3 DNA sequence: TGTGCCAGCAGTCTCAGGCAGTTTCTCTATGGCTACACCTTC. Translated, it gives CASSLRQFLYGYTF.